Shown below are 28 T cell receptor beta chains from a single sample sequenced in a study of blood T cell repertoires in COVID-19. Sequenced by immunoSEQ multiplex PCR; TCRdb stores in-frame clones only, minus some. Among just over 300,000 clones listed, roughly 90% were seen once. Sequencing was performed on PBMCs or T cells enriched from blood (not recorded which). Receptors were obtained from a middle-aged woman who had recovered from COVID-19.

This chain links TRBV12-3 or TRBV12-4 with TRBJ2-5; a possible D gene is TRBD1 (6 bases). The CDR3 runs 13 residues. With 5 bases removed from V and 2 bases from J, the gap between germline ends came to 9 bases. Here the CDR3 reads CASSPGDQETQYF. CDR3 bases: TGTGCCAGCAGTCCAGGGGATCAAGAGACCCAGTACTTC.

The CDR3 DNA is TGCGCCAGCAGCGAAAGGACAGGGTCCCTTGTAGAAGAGCAGTACTTC. As protein: CASSERTGSLVEEQYF. This chain joins TRBV5-1 and TRBJ2-7; TRBD1 agrees at 8 bases. The CDR3 is 16 residues long. Germline V gene sequence: CDR1 SGHRS, CDR2 YFSETQ. Germline trimming cut 4 bases from V and 7 bases from J; bases unmatched to any gene: 16.

The chain is built from TRBV30 and TRBJ2-5; 10 bases align to TRBD2. The CDR3 extends over 14 amino acids. With V trimmed by 2 bases and J by 4 bases, 4 bases remained unmatched. Germline V lookup: CDR1 GTSNPN, CDR2 SVGIG (reference sequence). The CDR3 DNA is TGTGCCTGGAGTCTAGCGGGAGTTCTAGAGACCCAGTACTTC. It specifies CAWSLAGVLETQYF.

This sequence joins TRBV7-9 and TRBJ2-7, with 9 bases matching TRBD1. CDR3 length: 16 amino acids. Germline V CDR1 and CDR2: SEHNR, FQNEAQ (reference sequence). The junction had 10 bases not matched to a gene; V was cut back by 6 bases and J by 1 base. For the CDR3, the DNA is TGTGCCAGCAGTTCCCCCCGGGACAGGGTATCCTACGAGCAGTACTTC. The encoded protein is CASSSPRDRVSYEQYF.

This clone showed up just once. The rearrangement uses TRBV7-2 and TRBJ2-3; 12 bases map to TRBD2. This CDR3 is 15 amino acids long. V lost 5 bases to trimming and J lost 5 bases; unmatched junction nucleotides: 5. Per the germline V gene, CDR1 is SGHTA and CDR2 is FQGNSA. As DNA, the CDR3 is TGTGCCAGCAGCAGACTAGCGGGAGAATTAGATACGCAGTATTTT. The encoded protein is CASSRLAGELDTQYF.

The gene calls are TRBV28 and TRBJ2-1; 13 bases are a match to TRBD2. The trim removed 7 bases at V and 5 bases at J, leaving 5 bases unmatched. The CDR3 is made up of 15 amino acids. Germline CDR1 MDHEN, CDR2 SYDVKM. The CDR3 DNA follows: TGTGCCAGCACCCTCGGACTAGCGGGGGACAATGAGCAGTTCTTC. It specifies CASTLGLAGDNEQFF.

The J gene is TRBJ1-1, the V gene TRBV21-1; the D call in the table, TRBD1, was not verified against the DNA. TRBV21-1 is a pseudogene locus. This CDR3 comprises 14 residues. The CDR3 nucleotides read TGTGCCAGCAGCGGCGACAGGGGAAAATCTGAAGCTTTCTTT. It is translated as CASSGDRGKSEAFF.

The V gene is TRBV7-9, the J gene TRBJ1-2; D perhaps matches TRBD1 (6 bases). Germline CDR1 SEHNR, CDR2 FQNEAQ (reference sequence). The CDR3 spans 17 residues. With 5 bases removed from V and 5 bases from J, the gap between germline ends came to 24 bases. DNA of the CDR3: TGTGCCAGCAGCCTCCCATCTAGACAGGTGGCTGGTTATGGCTACACCTTC. This codes for CASSLPSRQVAGYGYTF.

The J gene is TRBJ2-5, the V gene TRBV19; D is perhaps TRBD1 (5 bases). Germline V gene data show CDR1 as LNHDA and CDR2 as SQIVND (reference sequence). V was shortened by 3 bases and J by 4 bases, with 12 bases between the two germline ends. CDR3 length: 14 residues. The CDR3 spells CASSITRVGETQYF. CDR3 nucleotide sequence: TGTGCCAGTAGTATCACCAGGGTTGGAGAGACCCAGTACTTC.

This rearrangement joins TRBV7-9 to TRBJ1-2, with 10 bases lining up with TRBD1. Per the germline V gene, CDR1 is SEHNR and CDR2 is FQNEAQ (reference sequence). V was clipped by 6 bases and J by 0 bases; unmatched bases: 10. The CDR3 runs to 17 residues. The CDR3 here is CASSHSRDRGSNYGYTF. CDR3 DNA: TGTGCCAGCAGTCATAGCCGGGACAGGGGTTCTAACTATGGCTACACCTTC.

The chain recombines TRBV4-3 with TRBJ1-1; TRBD1 is a possible D gene (5 bases). This CDR3 contains 14 residues. V lost 8 bases, J lost 4 bases, and 17 bases lay in between. Germline V gene data show CDR1 as LGHNA and CDR2 as YSLEER. DNA for the CDR3: TGCGCCAGCGCCGAGGGAGGGAGGGGCACTGAAGCTTTCTTT. Amino acids: CASAEGGRGTEAFF.

For this clone: The sample carries other DNA sequences with the same CDR3. The CDR3 DNA reads TGTGCCAGCAGCGTAGACCCGGGACAGGGGAACTATGGCTACACCTTC. Its translation is CASSVDPGQGNYGYTF. The chain is built from TRBV9 and TRBJ1-2, with 10 bases fitting TRBD1. The ends lost 0 bases at V and 2 bases at J; junction bases unmatched: 4. The CDR3 is made up of 16 amino acids. The germline gives CDR1 SGDLS, CDR2 YYNGEE.

The chain links TRBV25-1 to TRBJ2-7; TRBD2 agrees at 7 bases. The CDR3 runs to 12 residues. Germline CDR1 reads MGHDK; CDR2 reads SYGVNS. J was trimmed by 5 bases and V by 6 bases; bases with no gene match: 4. DNA for the CDR3: TGTGCCAGCAGGGGGGGGGTCCACGAGCAGTACTTC. It encodes CASRGGVHEQYF.

CDR3 sequence: CASRSPWKREMGEQYF. CDR3 sequence (DNA): TGTGCAAGTCGCTCCCCCTGGAAGCGGGAGATGGGCGAGCAGTACTTC. The rearrangement uses TRBV12-2 and TRBJ2-7; no DNA check was done on the table's D call, TRBD2. TRBV12-2 has pseudogene status. The length of the CDR3 is 16 residues.

This clone was counted between two and nine times. This sequence joins TRBV7-3 and TRBJ2-1; 10 nucleotides align to TRBD1. CDR1 is SGHTA, CDR2 FQGTGA, per germline. CDR3 length equals 14 residues. Trimming at V came to 5 bases and at J to 8 bases, leaving 6 bases not matched to a gene. CDR3 in amino acids: CASSRDRGRDEQFF. The CDR3, as DNA: TGTGCCAGCAGCCGGGACAGGGGCAGGGATGAGCAGTTCTTC.

J is TRBJ2-2 and V is TRBV29-1; 12 nucleotides align to TRBD2. The trim removed 1 base at V and 5 bases at J, leaving 5 bases unmatched. The CDR3 length is 16 residues. CDR1 SQVTM and CDR2 ANQGSEA come from the germline V gene. DNA for the CDR3: TGCAGCGTTGAAGGGACTAGCGGGGTTCGGACCGGGGAGCTGTTTTTT. This codes for CSVEGTSGVRTGELFF.

The chain uses TRBV6-5 and TRBJ2-2, with TRBD1 identical over 8 bases. Looked up from germline, CDR1 is MNHEY and CDR2 is SVGAGI. The CDR3 has 15 amino acids. V lost 4 bases and J lost 1; bases outside the gene matches: 2. The CDR3 protein is CASSFDRGNTGELFF. The CDR3 region has the DNA TGTGCCAGCAGTTTTGACAGGGGGAACACCGGGGAGCTGTTTTTT.

This clone was detected only once. The chain has TRBV7-8 and TRBJ2-5; D not resolved. Trimming left V 6 bases short and J 5 bases short, with 16 bases between. The CDR3 runs 14 residues. The V gene's germline CDR1 is SGHVS and CDR2 FQNEAQ. Here the CDR3 DNA reads TGTGCCAGCAGACCAGATGCCCGGCGGGAGACCCAGTACTTC. Its translation: CASRPDARRETQYF.

The table lists this clone with a count of one. The J gene is TRBJ1-1, the V gene TRBV18, with TRBD1 as a possible D gene (6 bases). Germline CDR1 is KGHSH and CDR2 is LQKENI. The CDR3 is made up of 16 amino acids. V dropped 4 bases and J dropped 4 bases, with 19 bases sitting between them. CDR3 DNA sequence: TGTGCCAGCTCACGGAGTAGGGGCAGGGGCAGCACTGAAGCTTTCTTT. Its protein is CASSRSRGRGSTEAFF.

The chain joins TRBV24-1 to TRBJ1-5; 7 positions agree with TRBD1. CDR1 KGHDR and CDR2 SFDVKD come from the germline V gene. V gave up 2 bases and J gave up 6 bases; unmatched junction bases: 6. CDR3 length: 15 residues. The CDR3 is CATSDSRQGPQPQHF. CDR3 in DNA: TGTGCCACCAGTGATTCTCGACAGGGACCTCAGCCCCAGCATTTT.

The chain employs TRBV7-2 and TRBJ2-2, with D possibly matching TRBD2 (5 bases). V gave up 1 base and J gave up 6 bases, with 12 bases separating them. From germline, CDR1 is SGHTA and CDR2 FQGNSA. The CDR3 contains 15 residues. In DNA form, the CDR3 reads TGTGCCAGCAGCTTAGGGCCAGGACTCCCCGGGGAGCTGTTTTTT. It codes for CASSLGPGLPGELFF.

V and J are TRBV11-2 and TRBJ1-1, with no clear D. V was clipped by 6 bases and J by 0 bases, with 8 bases between them. The germline V gene has CDR1 SGHAT and CDR2 FQNNGV. The CDR3 sequence is 13 residues long. The CDR3 loop reads CASRPIVNTEAFF. The CDR3 DNA reads TGTGCCAGCAGACCAATAGTGAACACTGAAGCTTTCTTT.

CDR3 in amino acids: CASSLRTGKV. The CDR3 bases are TGTGCCAGCAGTCTGAGGACAGGGAAGGTC. The chain carries TRBV27 and TRBJ2-7; 8 nucleotides agree with TRBD1. The germline V gene encodes CDR1 MNHEY and CDR2 SMNVEV (reference sequence). This CDR3 is built from 10 residues.

J is TRBJ2-3 and V is TRBV29-1; D not certain. Germline V lookup: CDR1 SQVTM, CDR2 ANQGSEA. CDR3 size: 16 residues. V was trimmed by 3 bases and J by 0 bases, leaving 16 bases between them. In nucleotides, the CDR3 is TGCAGCGTTGACGCTAGACTGACGTCTAGCACAGATACGCAGTATTTT. Translated, it gives CSVDARLTSSTDTQYF.

This chain connects TRBV3-1 (or the pseudogene TRBV3-2) to TRBJ2-7; 9 positions agree with TRBD2. The length of the CDR3 is 15 residues. Germline CDR1 LGHDT, CDR2 YNNKEL (reference sequence). The V gene end was trimmed by 4 bases and the J gene end by 3 bases; junction bases not matched to a gene: 7. Here the CDR3 reads CASSRYSGSVYEQYF. The CDR3 DNA reads TGTGCCAGCAGCCGGTATAGCGGGAGTGTCTACGAGCAGTACTTC.

This chain links TRBV7-2 with TRBJ2-7; 12 nucleotides line up with TRBD2. CDR1 and CDR2 from the germline V gene are SGHTA and FQGNSA. The CDR3 extends over 18 amino acids. V lost 6 bases to trimming and J lost 1 base; unmatched junction nucleotides: 13. CDR3 DNA: TGTGCCAGCAGTCTCCTTGGGACTAGCGGGCCCTTATCCTACGAGCAGTACTTC. Translated: CASSLLGTSGPLSYEQYF.

V is TRBV3-1 (or the pseudogene TRBV3-2) and J is TRBJ2-7, with D maybe TRBD2 (5 bases). CDR3 length: 12 residues. Germline-derived CDR1 and CDR2 are LGHDT and YNNKEL (reference sequence). Trimming removed 3 bases from V and 9 bases from J, with 12 bases in between. The CDR3 DNA reads as TGTGCCAGCAGCCATCGGGGTTCGGGGCAGTACTTC. The encoded protein is CASSHRGSGQYF.

As for this clone: Additional DNA sequences in this sample encode the identical CDR3. J is TRBJ2-5 and V is TRBV5-1, with D unresolved. Germline V gene lookup returns CDR1 SGHRS and CDR2 YFSETQ. This CDR3 spans 11 amino acids. Trimming removed 4 bases at V and 1 base at J, with 2 bases between. In nucleotides, the CDR3 is TGCGCCAGCAGCCTCCAAGAGACCCAGTACTTC. Its translation is CASSLQETQYF.